The 17 T cell receptor beta chains below all came from one sample that was sequenced in a study of cytomegalovirus exposure and HLA in healthy donors. Use of 60 Vbeta and 13 Jbeta primers characterized the PCR. Sequencing used immunoSEQ multiplex PCR; TCRdb keeps in-frame clones, though not all of them. The sample table includes 150,000 or so clones. Sequenced material: PBMCs. Receptor source: a woman between 50 and 59 years old in good health and CMV-seronegative.

The chain recombines TRBV6-5 with TRBJ2-2, with 7 bases matching TRBD1. The V gene end was trimmed by 0 bases and the J gene end by 4 bases; junction bases not matched to a gene: 2. CDR3 size: 15 residues. Germline V gene data show CDR1 as MNHEY and CDR2 as SVGAGI. This chain's CDR3 is CASSYSQGFTGELFF. The CDR3 bases are TGTGCCAGCAGTTACTCACAGGGGTTCACCGGGGAGCTGTTTTTT.

The rearrangement joins TRBV28 to TRBJ1-3, with 8 bases lining up with TRBD1. The CDR3 is 14 residues long. Germline-derived CDR1 and CDR2 are MDHEN and SYDVKM. V dropped 5 bases and J dropped 4; count of bases not matched to a gene: 4. The CDR3 region has the DNA TGTGCCAGCAGTCCAGGGGGCTTGGGAAACACCATATATTTT. Its translation is CASSPGGLGNTIYF.

The rearrangement joins TRBV4-2 to TRBJ2-4, with a weak D call TRBD2 (6 bases). Germline V gene lookup returns CDR1 LGHNA and CDR2 YNFKEQ. Trimming left V 0 bases short and J 5 bases short, with 11 bases between. The CDR3 spans 15 residues. The CDR3 loop reads CASSQESASENIQYF. CDR3 bases: TGTGCCAGCAGCCAAGAATCCGCTAGCGAAAACATTCAGTACTTC.

The chain carries TRBV30 and TRBJ1-1; 7 nucleotides line up with TRBD1. This CDR3 has 13 residues. Per the germline V gene, CDR1 is GTSNPN and CDR2 is SVGIG (reference sequence). With 1 base clipped from V and 4 bases from J, the junction kept 3 bases outside the gene matches. The CDR3 nucleotides read TGTGCCTGGAGTGCTCAGGGGGGCACTGAAGCTTTCTTT. This sequence encodes CAWSAQGGTEAFF.

This chain connects TRBV9 to TRBJ2-3; 8 nucleotides align to TRBD1. V gave up 2 bases and J gave up 0 bases; unmatched junction bases: 5. Looked up from germline, CDR1 is SGDLS and CDR2 is YYNGEE. The CDR3 totals 16 residues. The DNA of the CDR3 is TGTGCCAGCAGCGTGGAACAGGGGGACAGCACAGATACGCAGTATTTT. Amino acids: CASSVEQGDSTDTQYF.

CDR3 DNA sequence: TGTGCCAGTAGTATTTTTACAGGAGGGTCAGATACGCAGTATTTT. It encodes CASSIFTGGSDTQYF. V is TRBV19 and J is TRBJ2-3, with D possibly TRBD2 on 6 matching bases. CDR1 is LNHDA, CDR2 SQIVND, per germline (reference sequence). The CDR3 runs 15 residues. V lost 3 bases and J lost 4, with 14 bases in between.

The rearrangement links TRBV7-9 to TRBJ2-7, with D maybe TRBD1 (5 bases). The CDR3 extends over 15 amino acids. Per germline, CDR1 SEHNR and CDR2 FQNEAQ (reference sequence). V lost 5 bases to trimming and J lost 2 bases, with 16 bases between them. CDR3 DNA: TGTGCCAGCAGCCCCCGACAGAGGAGCGCCTACGAGCAGTACTTC. This gives the protein CASSPRQRSAYEQYF. The variable domain in full, completed from reference TRBV7-9 and TRBJ2-7, reads DTGVSQNPRHKITKRGQNVTFRCDPISEHNRLYWYRQTLGQGPEFLTYFQNEAQLEKSRLLSDRFSAERPKGSFSTLEIQRTEQGDSAMYLCASSPRQRSAYEQYFGPGTRLTVT.

The chain carries TRBV6-5 and TRBJ2-5; 9 bases map to TRBD2. Germline V gene lookup returns CDR1 MNHEY and CDR2 SVGAGI. The CDR3 loop spans 16 amino acids. With V trimmed by 0 bases and J by 0 bases, 2 bases remained unmatched. This chain's CDR3 is CASSYSASGDQETQYF. In DNA, the CDR3 is TGTGCCAGCAGTTACTCTGCTAGCGGGGACCAAGAGACCCAGTACTTC.

The gene calls are TRBV28 and TRBJ2-5; 7 nucleotides match TRBD1. The V and J ends lost 2 bases and 6 bases, in that order; junction bases with no gene match: 9. This CDR3 is 15 amino acids long. Germline V gene lookup returns CDR1 MDHEN and CDR2 SYDVKM. The CDR3: CASSLPSTGTQTQYF. In DNA form, the CDR3 reads TGTGCCAGCAGTTTACCGTCGACAGGGACCCAGACCCAGTACTTC.

Concerning this clone: The junction departs from the called germline gene at one end, perhaps through a read error. The sample has other DNA sequences that encode this CDR3 too. This chain connects TRBV7-2 to TRBJ1-6; 7 nucleotides agree with TRBD1. The V gene's germline CDR1 is SGHTA and CDR2 FQGNSA. This CDR3 is 15 amino acids long. CDR3 sequence: CASNIDSTGLSPLHF. CDR3 DNA sequence: TGTGCCAGCAACATTGACTCGACAGGGCTTTCACCCCTACACTTT. Drawing the rest from reference TRBV7-2 and TRBJ1-6, the complete variable domain is GAGVSQSPSNKVTEKGKDVELRCDPISGHTALYWYRQSLGQGLEFLIYFQGNSAPDKSGLPSDRFSAERTGGSVSTLTIQRTQQEDSAVYLCASNIDSTGLSPLHFGNGTRLTVT.

The rearrangement joins TRBV28 to TRBJ2-3; 7 bases fit TRBD1. This CDR3 comprises 18 residues. In germline, CDR1 is MDHEN, CDR2 SYDVKM. The junction had 20 bases not matched to a gene; V was cut back by 7 bases and J by 4 bases. The chain's CDR3 is CASKPRGRGTLAADTQYF. The CDR3 DNA reads as TGTGCCAGCAAACCCAGGGGCAGGGGGACCCTAGCCGCAGATACGCAGTATTTT. Drawing the rest from reference TRBV28 and TRBJ2-3, the complete variable domain is DVKVTQSSRYLVKRTGEKVFLECVQDMDHENMFWYRQDPGLGLRLIYFSYDVKMKEKGDIPEGYSVSREKKERFSLILESASTNQTSMYLCASKPRGRGTLAADTQYFGPGTRLTVL.

This chain joins TRBV11-2 and TRBJ2-7; 13 nucleotides line up with TRBD2. Germline lookup yields CDR1 SGHAT and CDR2 FQNNGV. The CDR3 contains 15 residues. J was trimmed by 7 bases and V by 5 bases; bases with no gene match: 8. CDR3 residues: CASSPRTSGSFEQYF. The DNA for the CDR3 is TGTGCCAGCAGCCCGAGGACTAGCGGGAGTTTTGAGCAGTACTTC.

J is TRBJ2-3 and V is TRBV9; 14 positions match TRBD2. V lost 0 bases, J lost 0 bases, and 0 bases stayed unmatched. Germline CDR1 SGDLS, CDR2 YYNGEE. The CDR3 spans 17 residues. CDR3 loop: CASSVGLAGGSTDTQYF. As DNA, the CDR3 is TGTGCCAGCAGCGTAGGACTAGCGGGAGGGAGCACAGATACGCAGTATTTT.

V is TRBV7-3 and J is TRBJ1-1, with TRBD1 matching 8 bases. Losses at the gene ends were 5 bases for V and 3 bases for J; bases not matched to a gene: 5. CDR1 is SGHTA and CDR2 is FQGTGA in the germline V gene. The CDR3 extends over 14 amino acids. CDR3 in amino acids: CASSQTGADTEAFF. The CDR3 bases are TGTGCCAGCAGCCAGACAGGGGCCGACACTGAAGCTTTCTTT.

The CDR3 DNA is TGTGCCAGCAGCTTACCTCCCGGGTGGCAGGGGGCCTCCTACAATGAGCAGTTCTTC. This translates into CASSLPPGWQGASYNEQFF. The chain carries TRBV7-9 and TRBJ2-1; 8 positions agree with TRBD1. Trimming removed 2 bases from V and 0 bases from J; junction bases left unmatched: 12. This CDR3 comprises 19 residues. Germline-derived CDR1 and CDR2 are SEHNR and FQNEAQ (reference sequence).

The chain's CDR3 is CASSPEGAGSYEQYF. The CDR3 coding sequence is TGTGCCAGCAGCCCCGAAGGGGCAGGCTCCTACGAGCAGTACTTC. V is TRBV9 and J is TRBJ2-7; TRBD1 is a possible D gene (5 bases). V was cut by 4 bases and J by 0 bases, with 14 bases left in between. CDR1 SGDLS and CDR2 YYNGEE come from the germline V gene. This CDR3 has 15 amino acids. The variable domain in full, completed from reference TRBV9 and TRBJ2-7, reads DSGVTQTPKHLITATGQRVTLRCSPRSGDLSVYWYQQSLDQGLQFLIQYYNGEERAKGNILERFSAQQFPDLHSELNLSSLELGDSALYFCASSPEGAGSYEQYFGPGTRLTVT.

J is TRBJ2-1 and V is TRBV5-6; 8 bases align to TRBD1. The CDR3 sequence is 14 residues long. Germline loops: CDR1 SGHDT, CDR2 YYEEEE. Unmatched junction bases numbered 6, after V lost 4 bases and J lost 6 bases. The CDR3 DNA reads TGTGCCAGCAGCCTCTGGACAGGGTCCAATGAGCAGTTCTTC. Its translation: CASSLWTGSNEQFF.